The source of this T cell receptor (beta chain) is a study of T cell changes during pregnancy in multiple sclerosis. V shed 0 bases and J shed 9 bases, with 16 bases lying between them. The CDR3 has 15 amino acids. From germline, CDR1 is SGDLS and CDR2 YYNGEE. Using immunoSEQ multiplex PCR, the repertoire was profiled, and TCRdb retains in-frame clones only, with some absent. The sample includes 30,000 to 40,000 clones, roughly 86% of them seen just once. The V call is TRBV9, the J call TRBJ2-1, with D maybe TRBD1 (5 bases). The clonotype comes from a female donor with multiple sclerosis, enrolled in a pregnancy study. Source: CD8+ T cells from peripheral blood mononuclear cells, taken before pregnancy. CDR3 DNA sequence: TGTGCCAGCAGCGTAGAACAGGTTCTGGTCGGTGAGCAGTTCTTC. This gives the protein CASSVEQVLVGEQFF.